This is a list of T cell receptor beta chains from one sample in a study of T cells expressing NK-cell markers. For each CDR3 protein, TCRdb gives one entry from its re-call of the 5' RACE reads, without DNA. The sample table sets out more than 250,000 distinct CDR3 sequences. The sequencing sample was made of blood T cells: a sorted CD56 or NKG2C T cell subset, CD4+ or CD8+ T cells, or bulk PBMC T cells (not recorded which). These receptors originate from a man younger than 35 in good health. The CDR3 runs from the conserved cysteine through the conserved F or W.

V gene	J gene	CDR3 protein
TRBV10-3	TRBJ2-1	CAISEPGGAVYNEQFF
TRBV11-3	TRBJ2-1	CASSFLAGGYEQFF
TRBV6-2/TRBV6-3	TRBJ2-3	CASSYFPGGGSDTQYF
TRBV5-1	TRBJ2-7	CASSAVFSGEQYF
TRBV12-3/TRBV12-4	TRBJ1-4	CASSLGDRGEKLFF
TRBV12-3/TRBV12-4	TRBJ2-2	CASFQGANTGELFF
TRBV6-5	TRBJ2-1	CASIFSPGTGEVNEQFF
TRBV7-8	TRBJ1-5	CASSTRQVNQPQHF
TRBV6-5	TRBJ2-3	CASSYRGASADTQYF
TRBV29-1	TRBJ2-3	CSGRDSGGSTDTQYF
TRBV19	TRBJ1-5	CASSQYDQPQHF
TRBV12-3/TRBV12-4	TRBJ1-1	CAGGAGPFGAFF
TRBV28	TRBJ2-7	CASAGRRSYEQYF
TRBV12-3/TRBV12-4	TRBJ1-3	CASRRRTGGFGNTIYF
TRBV5-1	TRBJ2-1	CASSSTGYNEQFF
TRBV5-4	TRBJ2-3	CASSFYRGFTDTQYF
TRBV12-3/TRBV12-4	TRBJ2-7	CASMGSASSYEQYF
TRBV5-1	TRBJ2-1	CASSLRLVGNEQFF
TRBV20-1	TRBJ2-7	CSNRGLPGGEQYF
TRBV12-3/TRBV12-4	TRBJ1-5	CASTLGRVSNQPQHF
TRBV5-5	TRBJ2-3	CASSIWSPTDTQYF
TRBV5-4	TRBJ2-2	CASSRNRRNTGELFF
TRBV10-3	TRBJ2-5	CAISEGSDREETQYF
TRBV7-9	TRBJ1-2	CASSLGGRSDYGYTF
TRBV6-1	TRBJ2-1	CASSGGGYAYNEQFF
TRBV11-2	TRBJ2-2	CASSSNTNTGELFF
TRBV29-1	TRBJ1-1	CSVGGNWNTEAFF
TRBV11-1	TRBJ2-1	CASSPRLAGEMSSYNEQFF
TRBV7-2	TRBJ2-7	CASSHGLVLGEQYF
TRBV27	TRBJ2-4	CASSQTSGRNIQYF
TRBV12-3/TRBV12-4	TRBJ2-5	CASGSFGAETQYF
TRBV20-1	TRBJ1-2	CSARPGAVGYTF
TRBV12-3/TRBV12-4	TRBJ2-2	CASRRQGPNGELFF
TRBV4-3	TRBJ2-1	CASSQGGLAGSNEQFF
TRBV7-2	TRBJ2-5	CASSLDLGRRRETQYF